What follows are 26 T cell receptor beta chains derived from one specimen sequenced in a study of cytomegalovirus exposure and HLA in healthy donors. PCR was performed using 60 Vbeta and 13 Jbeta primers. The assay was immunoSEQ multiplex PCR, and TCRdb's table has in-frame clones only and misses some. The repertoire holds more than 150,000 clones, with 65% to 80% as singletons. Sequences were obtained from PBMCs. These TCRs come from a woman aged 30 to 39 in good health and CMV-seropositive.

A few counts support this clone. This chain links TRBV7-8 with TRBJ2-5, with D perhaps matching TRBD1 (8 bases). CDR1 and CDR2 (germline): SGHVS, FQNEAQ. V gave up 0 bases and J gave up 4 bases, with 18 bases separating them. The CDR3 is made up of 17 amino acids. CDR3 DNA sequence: TGTGCCAGCAGCTTAGCGTCAGGGGGCGGGAGAGGAGAGACCCAGTACTTC. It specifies CASSLASGGGRGETQYF.

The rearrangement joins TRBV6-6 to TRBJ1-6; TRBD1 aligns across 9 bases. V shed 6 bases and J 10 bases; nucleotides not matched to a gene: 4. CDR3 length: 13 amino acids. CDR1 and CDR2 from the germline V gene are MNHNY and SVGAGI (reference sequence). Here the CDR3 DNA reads TGTGCCAGCAGGCCACAGGGGGCGTCACCCCTCCACTTT. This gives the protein CASRPQGASPLHF.

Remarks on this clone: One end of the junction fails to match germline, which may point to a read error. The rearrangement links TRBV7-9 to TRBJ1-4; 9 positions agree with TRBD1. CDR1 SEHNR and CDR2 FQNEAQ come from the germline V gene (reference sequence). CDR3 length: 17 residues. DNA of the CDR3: TGTTCCAGCAGCTTAATTAGCGGGCGGGACAGGGATGAAAAACTGTTTTTT. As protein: CSSSLISGRDRDEKLFF.

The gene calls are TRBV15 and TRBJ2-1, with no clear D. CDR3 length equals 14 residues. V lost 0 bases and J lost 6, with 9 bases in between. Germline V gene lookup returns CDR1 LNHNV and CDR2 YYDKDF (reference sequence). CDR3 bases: TGTGCCACCAGCAGAGATTATGCCGGCAATGAGCAGTTCTTC. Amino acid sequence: CATSRDYAGNEQFF.

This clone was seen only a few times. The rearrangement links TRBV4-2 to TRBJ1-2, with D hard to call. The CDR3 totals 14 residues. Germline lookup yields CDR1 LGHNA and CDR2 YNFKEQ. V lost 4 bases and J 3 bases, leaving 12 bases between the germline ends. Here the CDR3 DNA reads TGTGCCAGCAGCCTTGATTTGGGCGACTATGGCTACACCTTC. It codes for CASSLDLGDYGYTF.

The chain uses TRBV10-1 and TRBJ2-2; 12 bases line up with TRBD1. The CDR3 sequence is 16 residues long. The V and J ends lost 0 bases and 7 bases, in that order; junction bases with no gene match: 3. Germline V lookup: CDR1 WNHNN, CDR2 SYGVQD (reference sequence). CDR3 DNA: TGCGCCAGCAGTGAGTCGGGACAGGGGGCTGGCGGGGAGCTGTTTTTT. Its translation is CASSESGQGAGGELFF.

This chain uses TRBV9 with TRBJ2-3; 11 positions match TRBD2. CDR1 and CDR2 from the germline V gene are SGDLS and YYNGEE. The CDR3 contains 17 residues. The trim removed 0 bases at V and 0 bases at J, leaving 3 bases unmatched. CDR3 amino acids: CASSVGLAGGSTDTQYF. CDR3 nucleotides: TGTGCCAGCAGCGTAGGTCTAGCGGGGGGTAGCACAGATACGCAGTATTTT.

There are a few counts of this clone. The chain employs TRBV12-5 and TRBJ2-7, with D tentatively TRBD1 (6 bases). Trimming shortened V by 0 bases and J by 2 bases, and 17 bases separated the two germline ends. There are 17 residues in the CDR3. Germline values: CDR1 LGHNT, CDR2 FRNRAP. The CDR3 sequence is CASGLVGSQGTTYEQYF. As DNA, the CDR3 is TGTGCTAGTGGTTTGGTAGGGAGTCAGGGGACCACCTACGAGCAGTACTTC.

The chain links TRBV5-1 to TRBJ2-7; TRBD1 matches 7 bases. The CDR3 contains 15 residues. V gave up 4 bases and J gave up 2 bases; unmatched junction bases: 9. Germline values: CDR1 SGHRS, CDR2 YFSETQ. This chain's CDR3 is CASSRFVGQTYEQYF. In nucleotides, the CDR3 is TGCGCCAGCAGCCGGTTCGTGGGACAGACCTACGAGCAGTACTTC. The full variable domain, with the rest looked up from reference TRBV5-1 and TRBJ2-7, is KAGVTQTPRYLIKTRGQQVTLSCSPISGHRSVSWYQQTPGQGLQFLFEYFSETQRNKGNFPGRFSGRQFSNSRSEMNVSTLELGDSALYLCASSRFVGQTYEQYFGPGTRLTVT.

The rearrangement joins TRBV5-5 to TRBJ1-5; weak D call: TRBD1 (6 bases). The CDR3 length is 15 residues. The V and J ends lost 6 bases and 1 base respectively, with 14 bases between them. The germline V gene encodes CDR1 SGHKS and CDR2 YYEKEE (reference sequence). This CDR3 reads CASNPTGQSNQPQHF. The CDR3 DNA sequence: TGTGCCAGCAACCCGACAGGTCAGAGCAATCAGCCCCAGCATTTT. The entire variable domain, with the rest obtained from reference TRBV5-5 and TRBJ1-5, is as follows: DAGVTQSPTHLIKTRGQQVTLRCSPISGHKSVSWYQQVLGQGPQFIFQYYEKEERGRGNFPDRFSARQFPNYSSELNVNALLLGDSALYLCASNPTGQSNQPQHFGDGTRLSIL.

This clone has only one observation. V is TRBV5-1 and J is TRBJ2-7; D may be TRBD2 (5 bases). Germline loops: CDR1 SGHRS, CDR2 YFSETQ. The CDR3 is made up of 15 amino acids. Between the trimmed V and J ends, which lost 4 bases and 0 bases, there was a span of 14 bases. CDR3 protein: CASSRSGSNSYEQYF. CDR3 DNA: TGCGCCAGCAGCCGTTCGGGGTCCAACTCCTACGAGCAGTACTTC.

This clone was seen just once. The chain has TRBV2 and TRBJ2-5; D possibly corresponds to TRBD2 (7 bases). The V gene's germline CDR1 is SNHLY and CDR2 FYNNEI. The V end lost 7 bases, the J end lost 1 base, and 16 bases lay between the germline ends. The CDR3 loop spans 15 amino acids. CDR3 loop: CASTSRGALQETQYF. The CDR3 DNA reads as TGTGCCAGCACCTCTCGGGGGGCGCTCCAAGAGACCCAGTACTTC.

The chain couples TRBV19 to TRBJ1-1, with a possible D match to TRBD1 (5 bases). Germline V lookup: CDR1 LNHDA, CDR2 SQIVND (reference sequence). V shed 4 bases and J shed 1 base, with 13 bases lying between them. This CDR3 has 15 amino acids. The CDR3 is CASSRQGSPNTEAFF. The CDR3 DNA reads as TGTGCCAGTAGTAGGCAGGGTAGCCCGAACACTGAAGCTTTCTTT. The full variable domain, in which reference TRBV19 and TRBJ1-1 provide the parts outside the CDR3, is DGGITQSPKYLFRKEGQNVTLSCEQNLNHDAMYWYRQDPGQGLRLIYYSQIVNDFQKGDIAEGYSVSREKKESFPLTVTSAQKNPTAFYLCASSRQGSPNTEAFFGQGTRLTVV.

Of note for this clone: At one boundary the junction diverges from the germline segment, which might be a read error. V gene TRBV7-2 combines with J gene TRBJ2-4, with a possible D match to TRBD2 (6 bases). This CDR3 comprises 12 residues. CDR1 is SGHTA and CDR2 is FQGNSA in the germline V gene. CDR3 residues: CASSFDSVRRAF. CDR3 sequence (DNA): TGTGCCAGCAGCTTTGATTCAGTGAGGAGGGCCTTC.

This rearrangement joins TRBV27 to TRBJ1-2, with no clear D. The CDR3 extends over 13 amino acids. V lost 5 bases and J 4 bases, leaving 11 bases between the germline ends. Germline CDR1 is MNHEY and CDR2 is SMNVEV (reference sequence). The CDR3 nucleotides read TGTGCCAGCAGTGGGCCACAGAGCTATGGCTACACCTTC. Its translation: CASSGPQSYGYTF.

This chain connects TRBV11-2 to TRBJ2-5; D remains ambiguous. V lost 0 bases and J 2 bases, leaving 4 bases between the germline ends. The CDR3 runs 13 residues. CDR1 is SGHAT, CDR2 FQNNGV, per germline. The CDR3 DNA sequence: TGTGCCAGCAGCTTAGAGACTCAAGAGACCCAGTACTTC. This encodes CASSLETQETQYF.

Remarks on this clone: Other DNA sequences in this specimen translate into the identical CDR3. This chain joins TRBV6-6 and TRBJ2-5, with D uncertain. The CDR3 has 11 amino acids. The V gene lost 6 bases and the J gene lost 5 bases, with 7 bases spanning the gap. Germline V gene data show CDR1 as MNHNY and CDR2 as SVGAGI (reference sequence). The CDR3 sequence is CASSPSETQYF. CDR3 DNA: TGTGCCAGCAGCCCCTCGGAGACCCAGTACTTC.

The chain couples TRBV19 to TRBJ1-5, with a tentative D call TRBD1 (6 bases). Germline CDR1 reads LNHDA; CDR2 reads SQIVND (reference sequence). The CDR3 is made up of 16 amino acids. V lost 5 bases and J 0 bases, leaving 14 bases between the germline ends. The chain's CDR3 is CASSGQGPYSNQPQHF. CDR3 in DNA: TGTGCCAGTAGTGGTCAGGGGCCATATAGCAATCAGCCCCAGCATTTT.

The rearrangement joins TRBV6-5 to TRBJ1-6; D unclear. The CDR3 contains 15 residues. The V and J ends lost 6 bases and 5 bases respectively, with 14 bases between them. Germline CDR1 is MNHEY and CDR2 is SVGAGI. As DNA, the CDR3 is TGTGCCAGCAGCCTCCGGAGGGTAAATAATTCACCCCTCCACTTT. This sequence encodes CASSLRRVNNSPLHF.

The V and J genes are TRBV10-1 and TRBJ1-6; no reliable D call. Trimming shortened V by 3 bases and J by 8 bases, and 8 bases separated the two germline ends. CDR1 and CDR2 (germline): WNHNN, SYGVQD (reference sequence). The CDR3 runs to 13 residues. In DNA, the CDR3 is TGCGCCAGCAGTGACTTGAGGGATTCACCCCTCCACTTT. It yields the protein CASSDLRDSPLHF.

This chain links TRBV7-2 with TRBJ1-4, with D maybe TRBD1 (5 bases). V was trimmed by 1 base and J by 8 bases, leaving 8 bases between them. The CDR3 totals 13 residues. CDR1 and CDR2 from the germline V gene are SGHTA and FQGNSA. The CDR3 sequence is CASSLGGREKLFF. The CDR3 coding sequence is TGTGCCAGCAGCTTAGGGGGCAGGGAAAAACTGTTTTTT.

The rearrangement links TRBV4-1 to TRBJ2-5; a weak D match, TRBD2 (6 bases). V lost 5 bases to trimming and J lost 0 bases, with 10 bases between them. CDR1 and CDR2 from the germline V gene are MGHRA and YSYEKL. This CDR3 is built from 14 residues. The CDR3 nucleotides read TGCGCCAGCAGCAGGGGCGGGGACCAAGAGACCCAGTACTTC. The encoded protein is CASSRGGDQETQYF.

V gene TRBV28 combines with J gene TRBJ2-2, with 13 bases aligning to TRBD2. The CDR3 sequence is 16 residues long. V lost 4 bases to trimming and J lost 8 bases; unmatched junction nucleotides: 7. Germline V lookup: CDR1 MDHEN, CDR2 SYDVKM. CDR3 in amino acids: CASSSGTSGIGGELFF. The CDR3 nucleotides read TGTGCCAGCAGTTCCGGGACTAGCGGGATAGGGGGGGAGCTGTTTTTT.

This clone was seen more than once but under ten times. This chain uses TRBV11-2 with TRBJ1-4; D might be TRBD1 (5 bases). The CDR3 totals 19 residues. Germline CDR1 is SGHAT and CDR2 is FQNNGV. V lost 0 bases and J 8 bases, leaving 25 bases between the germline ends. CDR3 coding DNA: TGTGCCAGCAGCTTAGATCGGGAGGGCATGGGGCAGGCTAGCGAAAAACTGTTTTTT. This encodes CASSLDREGMGQASEKLFF.

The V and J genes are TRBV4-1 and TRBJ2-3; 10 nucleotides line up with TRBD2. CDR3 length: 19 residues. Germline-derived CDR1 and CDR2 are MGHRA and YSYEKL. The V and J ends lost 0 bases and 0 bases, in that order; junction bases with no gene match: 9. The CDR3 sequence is CASSQDWLAGAPSTDTQYF. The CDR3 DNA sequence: TGCGCCAGCAGCCAAGATTGGCTAGCGGGGGCCCCAAGCACAGATACGCAGTATTTT.

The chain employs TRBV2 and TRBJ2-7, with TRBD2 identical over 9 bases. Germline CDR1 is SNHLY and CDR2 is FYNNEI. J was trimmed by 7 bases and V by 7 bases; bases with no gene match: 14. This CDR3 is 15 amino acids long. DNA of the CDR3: TGTGCCAGCATCAGAAGCGGGGGGACTCCTGGGGAGCAGTACTTC. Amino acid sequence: CASIRSGGTPGEQYF.